The following is a T cell receptor (beta chain) sequence with its context. Its specificity is unknown. The CDR3 has 15 residues. J was trimmed by 2 bases and V by 3 bases; bases with no gene match: 2. Per germline, CDR1 LGHNA and CDR2 YNFKEQ. Produced via immunoSEQ multiplex PCR; TCRdb's table is partial and in-frame only. Of roughly 78,000 clones detected, roughly four fifths appear once; the ten largest clones hold 2.5% to 3.5%. The data are from a study of T cell responses to AZD1222 COVID-19 vaccine. Study-wide findings and caveats: It was only a handful of AZD1222 recipients who were seropositive at baseline.

This chain connects TRBV4-2 to TRBJ2-7; the match to TRBD2 covers 12 bases. The sample consisted of peripheral blood, taken on day 0 of AZD1222 vaccination. This receptor was identified in an adult in good health. DNA for the CDR3: TGTGCCAGCAGCCACCCTAGCGGGGGGGCCTACGAGCAGTACTTC. Its translation: CASSHPSGGAYEQYF.